This T cell receptor beta chain is drawn from a study of metastatic and nonmetastatic thyroid tumors. Across the study: Repertoire data that came from the blood and tumor or nodule tissue of malignant and benign thyroid patients were compared. The study, taken as a whole, reports: It was reportedly found that TCR beta diversity was significantly higher in malignant thyroid tumors than in benign nodules, a difference seen in both blood and tumor samples.

On this clone: Its antigen is not known.

TCRdb re-called clones via MiXCR from the PCR reads. The sample holds tens of thousands of clones, 25% to 35% seen once. Patients had received no treatment of any kind before thyroid surgery. V was shortened by 2 bases and J by 1 base, with 9 bases between the two germline ends. The CDR3 runs to 16 residues. The germline CDR1 and CDR2 sequences are KGHSH and LQKENI. Sequencing input: blood. The receptor was isolated from a female donor with papillary thyroid cancer or a benign thyroid nodule (not recorded which). Some clones in this sample may be carry-over from other donors' samples. This chain uses TRBV18 with TRBJ2-6; no clear D. The CDR3 protein is CASSPYFASGANVLTF. The CDR3 bases are TGTGCCAGCTCACCATATTTTGCGTCTGGGGCCAACGTCCTGACTTTC.